This T cell receptor beta chain is from a study of technical replicates of blood from several donors. Sequencing used immunoSEQ multiplex PCR; TCRdb keeps in-frame clones, though not all of them. There are about 88,000 clones in the sample; about 90% occur only once, and under 0.3% lies in the top ten. The sample was T cells isolated from PBMCs. This TCR was sampled from a human donor in good health.

The CDR3 is CSVEGTGTGGLAALDTQYF. CDR3 in DNA: TGCAGCGTTGAAGGCACCGGGACAGGGGGGCTCGCCGCCCTAGATACGCAGTATTTT. V usage is TRBV29-1 and J usage is TRBJ2-3, with 11 nucleotides matching TRBD1. CDR3 length equals 19 residues. The ends lost 1 base at V and 5 bases at J; junction bases unmatched: 17. Germline CDR1 reads SQVTM; CDR2 reads ANQGSEA.